The present entry profiles one T cell receptor beta chain with its context. Its antigen target is currently unknown. It has no much larger one-base neighbor in the sample; base qualities were not kept. This sample is drawn from a study of CD8 T cells in ankylosing spondylitis (TCRdb year 2017). With regard to the full study: The study profiled T cell receptor beta repertoires in healthy donors and ankylosing spondylitis patients to find disease-linked TCR variants. The full study cohort was made up of approximately 24 ankylosing spondylitis patients and about a hundred healthy donors. Peripheral blood was sampled, and synovial fluid was additionally collected from ankylosing spondylitis patients.

General findings and caveats noted by the study authors: The disease-linked clones were reported as significantly enriched in matched synovial fluid samples from ankylosing spondylitis patients. In peripheral blood, the disease-linked clones were found at relatively low frequencies and had a CD8+ phenotype. Some motif variants were previously reported in synovial fluid and blood of reactive arthritis patients, suggesting common disease-initiation mechanisms. Blood from ankylosing spondylitis patients appeared to be characterized by a TCR beta motif composed of about eight highly homologous amino acid variants.

CDR1 and CDR2 are read off the germline V gene (reference sequence) as MNHEY and SMNVEV. V sheds 0 bases and J sheds 5 bases, leaving 13 bases between their ends. The CDR3 holds 15 amino acids from the cysteine to the phenylalanine. Solely the CDR3 DNA is kept, with 45 bases framed from the first base. The data were produced on an Illumina HiSeq 2500. Quantitative 5'-RACE with molecular barcodes was the method used to prepare the TCR beta libraries. The study's own analysis went as follows. Disease-linked TCR variants were identified with a new computational method built on a probabilistic model of VDJ rearrangement. TCRdb trimmed public reads at Q25 via fastp, called clones via MiXCR and kept in-frame beta chains. Entries are consolidated by CDR3 protein sequence, retaining the most common genes and DNA. These V and J calls derive from TCRdb rather than the authors' analysis. In this sample the table shows more than 650,000 distinct CDR3 sequences, 10% to 15% of which occur a single time. The ten largest clones capture approximately 0.5% of the sample.

The sequence derives from a male donor with ankylosing spondylitis. The source material was blood, either unsorted or a sorted T cell fraction (not recorded which). Recombination connected TRBV27 to TRBJ2-5, with a weak D call of TRBD1 (5 bases match). The nucleotides are TGTGCCAGCAGTTTATCCGCGTGGGGCTTGGAGACCCAGTACTTC. This sequence encodes CASSLSAWGLETQYF.